Listed below are T cell receptor beta chains from one sample, sequenced in a study of T cells in localized non-small cell lung cancer. Libraries were prepared by immunoSEQ multiplex PCR; TCRdb keeps only in-frame clonotypes and omits some of them. The sample holds around 1,700 clones, 35% to 40% seen once. Sequenced here: lung tumor tissue, sampled before any cancer treatment. The receptors come from a woman aged 40 to 75 with stage II lung adenocarcinoma. The CDR3 runs from the conserved cysteine through the conserved F or W. The D gene is left open where the match is weak. Clone size is not always given. Where it is, it says once, few, many or a class for expanded clones.

j_gene: TRBJ1-2; abundance: .; v_gene: TRBV6-4; d_gene: .; CDR3aa: CASSQPGRTYGYTF; CDR3nt: TGTGCCAGCAGCCAACCGGGACGGACCTATGGCTACACCTTC
j_gene: TRBJ2-7; abundance: .; v_gene: TRBV12-5; d_gene: .; CDR3aa: CASTASSYEQYF; CDR3nt: TGTGCCAGCACGGCAAGCTCCTACGAGCAGTACTTC
j_gene: TRBJ1-1; abundance: .; v_gene: TRBV19; d_gene: .; CDR3aa: CASSSESQGNTEAFF; CDR3nt: TGTGCCAGTAGTAGTGAATCCCAGGGGAACACTGAAGCTTTCTTT
j_gene: TRBJ1-2; abundance: .; v_gene: TRBV19; d_gene: .; CDR3aa: CASSIVDRYGYTF; CDR3nt: TGTGCCAGTAGTATAGTTGACCGGTATGGCTACACCTTC
j_gene: TRBJ1-1; abundance: .; v_gene: TRBV19; d_gene: .; CDR3aa: CASSIDLGTEAFF; CDR3nt: TGTGCCAGTAGTATAGATCTAGGCACTGAAGCTTTCTTT
j_gene: TRBJ1-1; abundance: .; v_gene: TRBV28; d_gene: TRBD1; CDR3aa: CASSLADRVPSTEAFF; CDR3nt: TGTGCCAGCAGTTTAGCGGACAGGGTCCCCAGCACTGAAGCTTTCTTT
j_gene: TRBJ1-2; abundance: few; v_gene: TRBV11-3; d_gene: TRBD1; CDR3aa: CASSGWTGDYGYTF; CDR3nt: TGTGCCAGCAGCGGATGGACAGGGGACTATGGCTACACCTTC
j_gene: TRBJ1-4; abundance: few; v_gene: TRBV14; d_gene: .; CDR3aa: CASSQGYLATNEKLFF; CDR3nt: TGTGCCAGCAGCCAAGGGTACCTTGCAACTAATGAAAAACTGTTTTTT
j_gene: TRBJ1-4; abundance: .; v_gene: TRBV10-3; d_gene: TRBD1; CDR3aa: CAISEDRVGEKLFF; CDR3nt: TGTGCCATCAGTGAGGACAGGGTTGGTGAAAAACTGTTTTTT
j_gene: TRBJ2-1; abundance: .; v_gene: TRBV19; d_gene: TRBD2; CDR3aa: CASSIRGGSYNEQFF; CDR3nt: TGTGCCAGTAGTATACGCGGGGGGTCCTACAATGAGCAGTTCTTC
j_gene: TRBJ1-2; abundance: few; v_gene: TRBV9; d_gene: .; CDR3aa: CASSAGSGPGRGYTF; CDR3nt: TGTGCCAGCAGCGCGGGATCGGGCCCAGGGAGGGGCTACACCTTC
j_gene: TRBJ1-1; abundance: large; v_gene: TRBV19; d_gene: TRBD1; CDR3aa: CASSLGQVATEAFF; CDR3nt: TGTGCCAGTAGTCTGGGACAGGTGGCCACTGAAGCTTTCTTT
j_gene: TRBJ1-4; abundance: .; v_gene: TRBV15; d_gene: TRBD1; CDR3aa: CATSRGTGRNEKLFF; CDR3nt: TGTGCCACCAGCCGGGGGACAGGGAGAAATGAAAAACTGTTTTTT
j_gene: TRBJ1-3; abundance: .; v_gene: TRBV28; d_gene: .; CDR3aa: CASSSYSLSSGNTIYF; CDR3nt: TGTGCCAGCAGTTCCTACAGCTTGAGCTCTGGAAACACCATATATTTT
j_gene: TRBJ2-7; abundance: few; v_gene: TRBV6-8; d_gene: TRBD2; CDR3aa: CASSSSGGSWGEQYF; CDR3nt: TGTGCCAGCAGCTCCTCGGGGGGATCCTGGGGAGAGCAGTACTTC
j_gene: TRBJ1-5; abundance: few; v_gene: TRBV1; d_gene: .; CDR3aa: CTSSQPDRGRFQPQHF; CDR3nt: TGCACCAGCAGCCAGCCCGACAGGGGGAGGTTTCAGCCCCAGCATTTT
j_gene: TRBJ2-2; abundance: few; v_gene: TRBV2; d_gene: .; CDR3aa: CASSDRVNTGELFF; CDR3nt: TGTGCCAGCAGTGACAGAGTGAACACCGGGGAGCTGTTTTTT
j_gene: TRBJ1-1; abundance: once; v_gene: TRBV18; d_gene: .; CDR3aa: CASSPGMNTEAFF; CDR3nt: TGTGCCAGCTCACCAGGGATGAACACTGAAGCTTTCTTT
j_gene: TRBJ2-7; abundance: few; v_gene: TRBV23-1; d_gene: TRBD1; CDR3aa: CASSQGYRGSYEQYF; CDR3nt: TGCGCCAGCAGCCAAGGGTACAGGGGGTCCTACGAGCAGTACTTC
j_gene: TRBJ1-2; abundance: .; v_gene: TRBV19; d_gene: .; CDR3aa: CASSPWMGGYTF; CDR3nt: TGTGCCAGTAGTCCTTGGATGGGCGGCTACACCTTC
j_gene: TRBJ1-5; abundance: few; v_gene: TRBV6-8; d_gene: .; CDR3aa: CASSYRRSQPQHF; CDR3nt: TGTGCCAGCAGTTACAGGAGAAGTCAGCCCCAGCATTTT
j_gene: TRBJ2-7; abundance: few; v_gene: TRBV11-3; d_gene: TRBD1; CDR3aa: CASSSWDRPYEQYF; CDR3nt: TGTGCCAGCAGCTCCTGGGACAGACCCTACGAGCAGTACTTC
j_gene: TRBJ2-7; abundance: medium-sized; v_gene: TRBV6-8; d_gene: .; CDR3aa: CATLPRQGGDEQYF; CDR3nt: TGTGCCACCCTACCCCGGCAGGGAGGCGACGAGCAGTACTTC
j_gene: TRBJ1-5; abundance: few; v_gene: TRBV6-9; d_gene: .; CDR3aa: CASSYDGPNQPQHF; CDR3nt: TGTGCCAGCAGTTACGACGGACCGAATCAGCCCCAGCATTTT